Presented here are 9 T cell receptor beta chains from one specimen sequenced in a study of T cells in women clearing cervical HPV infection. Some clones are missing from TCRdb's copy, which holds only in-frame ones; the method was immunoSEQ multiplex PCR. The sample has about 33,000 clones; the top ten hold about 8%. The sample consisted of blood buffy coat. The receptors come from a woman between 18 and 70 years old with a cervical HPV16 infection that either progressed to CIN3+ or cleared (not recorded which).

Worth noting for this clone: The read terminates 3 residues ahead of where the CDR3 ends, so the germline J gene completes it. V is TRBV5-1 and J is TRBJ1-1, with no clear D. The CDR3 is made up of 14 amino acids. Germline loops: CDR1 SGHRS, CDR2 YFSETQ. Trimming took off 3 bases at V and 5 bases at J, with 14 bases between the two ends. The CDR3 DNA, read in part, is TGCGCCAGCAGCTCCGACTACGCGGGAACTGAA. Translating it yields CASSSDYAGTE. The full CDR3 is CASSSDYAGTEAFF.

Points on this clone: The read ends 3 residues early relative to the CDR3; the germline J gene fills the gap. The rearrangement uses TRBV13 and TRBJ2-2, with D unresolved. The CDR3 length is 13 residues. Between the trimmed V and J ends, which lost 5 bases and 6 bases, there was a span of 10 bases. From germline, CDR1 is PRHDT and CDR2 FYEKMQ (reference sequence). The CDR3 here is CASSPGYSGELFF. The CDR3 DNA, read in part, is TGTGCCAGCAGCCCCGGGTACTCCGGGGAG.

Turning to this clone: With the read ending 3 residues before the CDR3 end, the germline J gene is used to fill in that end. The rearrangement links TRBV29-1 to TRBJ1-5; D perhaps matches TRBD1 (6 bases). Trimming pared 5 bases from V and 4 bases from J, leaving 15 bases between. The CDR3 runs to 14 residues. Germline V lookup: CDR1 SQVTM, CDR2 ANQGSEA. Here the CDR3 reads CSVTVQGLNQPQHF. CDR3 bases read: TGCAGCGTTACCGTACAGGGATTAAATCAGCCC.

Comments on this clone: The read ends 3 residues shy of where the CDR3 ends; the end is completed using the germline J gene. This chain connects TRBV7-2 to TRBJ2-3, with 8 bases identical to TRBD2. V gave up 3 bases and J gave up 7 bases; unmatched junction bases: 9. CDR1 and CDR2 (germline): SGHTA, FQGNSA. The CDR3 covers 15 residues. CDR3 DNA, as far as it was read: TGTGCCAGCAGCTTTGTTTCGGGGGGGAAACATACG. It yields the protein CASSFVSGGKHT. The full CDR3 protein reads CASSFVSGGKHTQYF.

On this clone: The read terminates 3 residues before the CDR3 end, so the remaining end is supplied by the germline J gene. This chain joins TRBV2 and TRBJ1-2, with 10 bases fitting TRBD1. The length of the CDR3 is 14 residues. Germline values: CDR1 SNHLY, CDR2 FYNNEI. V lost 7 bases and J lost 6; bases outside the gene matches: 8. The DNA read from the CDR3 is TGTGCCAGCAACCTGCGACAGGGGGCACATGGC. As protein: CASNLRQGAHG. The full CDR3 protein is CASNLRQGAHGYTF.

In the case of this clone: The missing CDR3 end, 3 residues past where the read stops, is filled in from the germline J gene. The chain combines TRBV19 with TRBJ2-3; the match to TRBD2 covers 13 bases. Germline CDR1 reads LNHDA; CDR2 reads SQIVND (reference sequence). This CDR3 is built from 13 residues. The part of the CDR3 DNA that was read is TGTGCCACACGAGGACTAGCGGGGGAGACG. Amino acid sequence: CATRGLAGET. Given in full, the CDR3 is CATRGLAGETQYF. Filled out from reference TRBV19 and TRBJ2-3, the complete variable domain reads DGGITQSPKYLFRKEGQNVTLSCEQNLNHDAMYWYRQDPGQGLRLIYYSQIVNDFQKGDIAEGYSVSREKKESFPLTVTSAQKNPTAFYLCATRGLAGETQYFGPGTRLTVL.

With respect to this clone: The CDR3 is cut off 3 residues early in the read; its end comes from the germline J gene. The rearrangement joins TRBV19 to TRBJ2-7; perhaps TRBD1 as D (6 bases). The germline gives CDR1 LNHDA, CDR2 SQIVND (reference sequence). The CDR3 covers 13 residues. V was shortened by 5 bases and J by 4 bases, with 12 bases between the two germline ends. CDR3 sequence: CASSAQGPYEQYF. The DNA read from the CDR3 is TGTGCCAGTAGTGCACAGGGTCCATACGAG. The full variable domain, with the rest looked up from reference TRBV19 and TRBJ2-7, is DGGITQSPKYLFRKEGQNVTLSCEQNLNHDAMYWYRQDPGQGLRLIYYSQIVNDFQKGDIAEGYSVSREKKESFPLTVTSAQKNPTAFYLCASSAQGPYEQYFGPGTRLTVT.

As regards this clone: Coverage ceases 3 residues before the CDR3 finishes, and the germline J gene fills in the end. V gene TRBV7-9 combines with J gene TRBJ1-1; tentative D call: TRBD1 (5 bases). Per germline, CDR1 SEHNR and CDR2 FQNEAQ (reference sequence). The CDR3 contains 14 residues. CDR3 bases read: TGTGCCAGCAGCGTAACCCCAGGGAACTACGAG. Its translation is CASSVTPGNYE. The entire CDR3 protein is CASSVTPGNYEAFF. Supplemented by reference TRBV7-9 and TRBJ1-1, the full variable domain reads DTGVSQNPRHKITKRGQNVTFRCDPISEHNRLYWYRQTLGQGPEFLTYFQNEAQLEKSRLLSDRFSAERPKGSFSTLEIQRTEQGDSAMYLCASSVTPGNYEAFFGQGTRLTVV.

Comment on this clone: Read sequence stops 3 residues before the CDR3 end, and the germline J gene provides the missing end. The chain is built from TRBV5-1 and TRBJ2-3; possible D gene TRBD1, 5 bases. Trimming left V 2 bases short and J 1 base short, with 14 bases between. The germline gives CDR1 SGHRS, CDR2 YFSETQ. This CDR3 comprises 16 residues. The part of the CDR3 DNA that was read is TGCGCCAGCAGCTTATGGGGCCAGGGTGGCACAGATACG. This gives the protein CASSLWGQGGTDT. The whole CDR3 protein reads CASSLWGQGGTDTQYF.